This T cell receptor (beta chain) appears in the sequencing data of a study of shared clonotypes between healthy human individuals. Whole-study findings and limits: Estimated clonotype richness was generally higher in naive than memory subsets.

Terminally differentiated effector memory CD45RA+ cells were left out of the naive CD8 fraction, which was CD45RO-negative and positively selected for CCR7. About this clone: Its antigen is not identified.

The germline V and J ends were trimmed by 0 bases and 6 bases, with 14 bases remaining between them. Germline V gene lookup returns CDR1 SEHNR and CDR2 FQNEAQ (reference sequence). This CDR3 spans 15 amino acids. Assay execution proceeded at the deep level. Only in-frame clones appear in the TCRdb table, and some are missing; sequencing was by immunoSEQ multiplex PCR. The sample has millions of clones; 85% to 95% are singletons. Sequencing was performed on naive CD8+ T cells from PBMCs. This receptor was taken from a man aged 18 to 30 in good health. Some clones in this sample may be carry-over from other donors' samples. J is TRBJ1-1 and V is TRBV7-9; D is possibly TRBD1 (5 bases). The CDR3 DNA is TGTGCCAGCAGCTTAGCGTCCGGTCAGGGCGCTGAAGCTTTCTTT. Translation gives CASSLASGQGAEAFF. The full variable domain, with the rest looked up from reference TRBV7-9 and TRBJ1-1, is DTGVSQNPRHKITKRGQNVTFRCDPISEHNRLYWYRQTLGQGPEFLTYFQNEAQLEKSRLLSDRFSAERPKGSFSTLEIQRTEQGDSAMYLCASSLASGQGAEAFFGQGTRLTVV.